A single sample is the source of the 22 T cell receptor beta chains below, sequenced in a study of cytomegalovirus exposure and HLA in healthy donors. In the PCR, 60 Vbeta and 13 Jbeta primers were used. This table comes from immunoSEQ multiplex PCR, and its TCRdb copy is limited to in-frame clones, with some not included. The table includes 110,000 to 150,000 clones, 75% detected once. Sequenced material: PBMCs. The origin of the receptors is a man aged 35 to 55 in good health and CMV-seronegative.

The J gene is TRBJ1-4, the V gene TRBV27, with 7 bases fitting TRBD1. This CDR3 contains 16 residues. The germline CDR1 and CDR2 sequences are MNHEY and SMNVEV (reference sequence). V shed 9 bases, J shed 0 bases, and the junction held 10 bases outside the gene matches. The DNA of the CDR3 is TGTGCCAGTACCTCCCGACAGGGCCCAACTAATGAAAAACTGTTTTTT. Amino acid sequence: CASTSRQGPTNEKLFF.

The chain recombines TRBV5-4 with TRBJ1-6; D ambiguous. Between the trimmed V and J ends, which lost 1 base and 10 bases, there was a span of 9 bases. The CDR3 consists of 13 residues. CDR1 SGHNT and CDR2 YYREEE come from the germline V gene (reference sequence). CDR3 residues: CASSLLAGSPLHF. CDR3 sequence (DNA): TGTGCCAGCAGCTTGTTGGCGGGATCACCCCTCCACTTT.

This chain links TRBV19 with TRBJ1-2; D is unresolved. CDR1 is LNHDA and CDR2 is SQIVND in the germline V gene (reference sequence). CDR3 length: 13 amino acids. The V gene lost 5 bases and the J gene lost 4 bases, with 11 bases spanning the gap. The CDR3 nucleotides are TGTGCCAGTAGTCCGCGAGGGTCCTATGGCTACACCTTC. This translates into CASSPRGSYGYTF. Full variable domain (missing parts from reference TRBV19 and TRBJ1-2): DGGITQSPKYLFRKEGQNVTLSCEQNLNHDAMYWYRQDPGQGLRLIYYSQIVNDFQKGDIAEGYSVSREKKESFPLTVTSAQKNPTAFYLCASSPRGSYGYTFGSGTRLTVV.

The rearrangement links TRBV4-1 to TRBJ2-7; 9 bases fit TRBD1. The J segment lost 3 bases and the V segment lost 1 base, leaving 7 bases of the junction unmatched. Germline V gene sequence: CDR1 MGHRA, CDR2 YSYEKL. The CDR3 consists of 16 residues. CDR3 coding DNA: TGCGCCAGCAGCCAAGTTGGGACAGGGAGTAGCTACGAGCAGTACTTC. As protein: CASSQVGTGSSYEQYF.

The CDR3: CASSSQNTIYF. Here the CDR3 DNA reads TGTGCCAGCAGTTCCCAAAACACCATATATTTT. This chain connects TRBV6-5 to TRBJ1-3; D is uncertain. Trimming left V 4 bases short and J 6 bases short, with 4 bases between. The CDR3 runs to 11 residues. Looked up from germline, CDR1 is MNHEY and CDR2 is SVGAGI.

This rearrangement joins TRBV7-2 to TRBJ2-1; a weak D match, TRBD2 (7 bases). The length of the CDR3 is 14 residues. V was cut by 5 bases and J by 7 bases, with 15 bases left in between. CDR1 is SGHTA and CDR2 is FQGNSA in the germline V gene. The chain's CDR3 is CASSLNRGANEQFF. CDR3 bases: TGTGCCAGCAGCCTCAACCGGGGGGCTAATGAGCAGTTCTTC.

The chain employs TRBV6-1 and TRBJ2-3; TRBD2 aligns across 7 bases. This CDR3 has 16 amino acids. The V and J ends lost 2 bases and 0 bases, in that order; junction bases with no gene match: 5. Germline CDR1 is MNHNS and CDR2 is SASEGT. CDR3 sequence (DNA): TGTGCCAGCAGTGAATGGGCGGGGGATAGCACAGATACGCAGTATTTT. It yields the protein CASSEWAGDSTDTQYF.

This clone came up a few times. The chain combines TRBV11-3 with TRBJ1-5; no definite D call. This CDR3 has 12 amino acids. In germline, CDR1 is SGHNT, CDR2 YENEEA. V was pared by 8 bases and J by 7 bases, with 12 bases between. CDR3 coding DNA: TGTGCCAGCCAGAGTGGAGGGCAGCCCCAGCATTTT. Translating gives CASQSGGQPQHF.

The chain employs TRBV5-6 and TRBJ2-3; D remains ambiguous. V lost 1 base and J 0 bases, leaving 18 bases between the germline ends. The CDR3 covers 18 residues. Germline V CDR1 and CDR2: SGHDT, YYEEEE. DNA of the CDR3: TGTGCCAGCAGCTTGATCTCGACCTTCAGGATGAGCACAGATACGCAGTATTTT. Its protein is CASSLISTFRMSTDTQYF.

The gene calls are TRBV20-1 and TRBJ2-1; D remains ambiguous. V lost 6 bases and J lost 9, with 9 bases in between. This CDR3 has 10 residues. The germline V gene has CDR1 DFQATT and CDR2 SNEGSKA (reference sequence). CDR3 sequence (DNA): TGCAGTGCCCTTCGAGGTGAGCAGTTCTTC. It translates to CSALRGEQFF.

This clone was seen a handful of times. DNA for the CDR3: TGTGCCATCAGTGAGGGGCAGGGATATGGAAAACTGTTTTTT. Translation gives CAISEGQGYGKLFF. The chain employs TRBV10-3 and TRBJ1-4, with D possibly matching TRBD1 (5 bases). This CDR3 has 14 residues. CDR1 and CDR2 from the germline V gene are ENHRY and SYGVKD. The germline V and J ends were trimmed by 2 bases and 10 bases, with 14 bases remaining between them.

The V gene is TRBV6-5, the J gene TRBJ2-7; 12 nucleotides match TRBD1. The ends lost 6 bases at V and 6 bases at J; junction bases unmatched: 9. The CDR3 sequence is 15 residues long. Germline lookup yields CDR1 MNHEY and CDR2 SVGAGI. The chain's CDR3 is CASSNSGTGGLEQYF. The CDR3 DNA is TGTGCCAGCAGCAACTCCGGGACAGGGGGCCTCGAGCAGTACTTC.

The V call is TRBV19, the J call TRBJ2-1; 11 positions match TRBD2. Germline CDR1 LNHDA, CDR2 SQIVND (reference sequence). The CDR3 consists of 15 residues. J lost 4 bases, V lost 1 base, and 0 bases had no gene match. This CDR3 is CASSIGTSGYNEQFF. The CDR3 nucleotides are TGTGCCAGTAGTATAGGGACTAGCGGGTACAATGAGCAGTTCTTC.

The rearrangement joins TRBV7-2 to TRBJ1-6; D is ambiguous. With 1 base removed from V and 0 bases from J, the gap between germline ends came to 10 bases. Germline V gene data show CDR1 as SGHTA and CDR2 as FQGNSA. The CDR3 loop spans 17 amino acids. CDR3 in amino acids: CASSLGRRSSYNSPLHF. The CDR3 DNA follows: TGTGCCAGCAGCTTAGGAAGACGGAGCTCCTATAATTCACCCCTCCACTTT.

The table lists this clone with a count of one. V gene TRBV6-5 combines with J gene TRBJ1-6; 7 nucleotides agree with TRBD1. Germline V gene lookup returns CDR1 MNHEY and CDR2 SVGAGI. V lost 0 bases and J lost 15; bases outside the gene matches: 11. This CDR3 has 15 residues. For the CDR3, the DNA is TGTGCCAGCAGTTACTCCGAGGGGGCTCCCCTAGACCTCCACTTT. Protein: CASSYSEGAPLDLHF.

The chain recombines TRBV7-8 with TRBJ2-1; 10 nucleotides line up with TRBD2. Germline values: CDR1 SGHVS, CDR2 FQNEAQ. The V and J ends lost 2 bases and 3 bases, in that order; junction bases with no gene match: 4. This CDR3 spans 16 amino acids. In nucleotides, the CDR3 is TGTGCCAGCAGCTTATTTGGACTAGCGGTCTACAATGAGCAGTTCTTC. Protein sequence: CASSLFGLAVYNEQFF.

This clone appeared a few times. V is TRBV2 and J is TRBJ2-7; 7 bases are shared with TRBD1. This CDR3 contains 11 residues. With 6 bases clipped from V and 6 bases from J, the junction kept 2 bases outside the gene matches. Germline CDR1 SNHLY, CDR2 FYNNEI. The CDR3 sequence is CASSAGGEQYF. CDR3 coding DNA: TGTGCCAGCAGCGCAGGGGGCGAGCAGTACTTC.

This clone appeared a single time. The rearrangement uses TRBV5-1 and TRBJ2-7, with D hard to call. The V gene lost 1 base and the J gene lost 3 bases, with 11 bases spanning the gap. The germline V gene encodes CDR1 SGHRS and CDR2 YFSETQ. The CDR3 contains 14 residues. CDR3 DNA: TGCGCCAGCAGCTTGAGTAATAGTCTCTACGAGCAGTACTTC. Residues: CASSLSNSLYEQYF.

V usage is TRBV6-1 and J usage is TRBJ1-5, with 9 bases lining up with TRBD1. This CDR3 is built from 15 residues. In germline, CDR1 is MNHNS, CDR2 SASEGT. The junction had 5 bases not matched to a gene; V was cut back by 5 bases and J by 3 bases. In DNA form, the CDR3 reads TGTGCCAGCAGTATTGGGACAGGGCTCAATCAGCCCCAGCATTTT. Its translation: CASSIGTGLNQPQHF.

The count of this clone is one. The chain employs TRBV10-1 and TRBJ1-4; tentatively, D is TRBD1 (5 bases). In germline, CDR1 is WNHNN, CDR2 SYGVQD (reference sequence). V lost 3 bases and J lost 8, with 16 bases in between. This CDR3 region has 15 residues. CDR3 amino acids: CASSDGGTVGEKLFF. DNA of the CDR3: TGCGCCAGCAGTGACGGCGGGACGGTAGGAGAAAAACTGTTTTTT.

The chain is built from TRBV15 and TRBJ2-5; TRBD2 aligns across 8 bases. The V gene end was trimmed by 4 bases and the J gene end by 6 bases; junction bases not matched to a gene: 13. Germline-derived CDR1 and CDR2 are LNHNV and YYDKDF (reference sequence). The length of the CDR3 is 16 residues. CDR3 nucleotide sequence: TGTGCCACCAGCACGTACCCCGGGGGGGCTCATCAGACCCAGTACTTC. The encoded protein is CATSTYPGGAHQTQYF.

CDR3 sequence reads: CAWSRTGDNSPLHF. The CDR3 nucleotides are TGTGCCTGGAGTAGGACAGGGGACAATTCACCCCTCCACTTT. V usage is TRBV30 and J usage is TRBJ1-6, with 9 bases matching TRBD1. The J segment lost 7 bases and the V segment lost 2 bases, leaving 3 bases of the junction unmatched. The CDR3 covers 14 residues. Germline CDR1 GTSNPN, CDR2 SVGIG (reference sequence). The whole variable domain, filled in from reference TRBV30 and TRBJ1-6, reads SQTIHQWPATLVQPVGSPLSLECTVEGTSNPNLYWYRQAAGRGLQLLFYSVGIGQISSEVPQNLSASRPQDRQFILSSKKLLLSDSGFYLCAWSRTGDNSPLHFGNGTRLTVT.